This TCR beta chain is drawn from a study of kidney transplant recipient with SARS-CoV-2 infection. This clonotype was counted many times. TCRdb used MiXCR to reprocess the reads, holding one entry per CDR3 protein. This table holds 200,000 to 300,000 distinct CDR3 sequences, more than 25% found once. Germline lookup yields CDR1 SNHLY and CDR2 FYNNEI. V was pared by 4 bases and J by 0 bases, with 7 bases between. The CDR3 covers 14 residues. The sequencing here drew on a blood sample, taken at baseline and around day 110 from a kidney transplant recipient. This receptor was obtained from a male patient aged 30 to 40 who had COVID-19 and was a kidney transplant recipient. Some T cells may be supplied by the graft donor. This rearrangement joins TRBV2 to TRBJ1-3, with D tentatively TRBD1 (6 bases). The CDR3 protein is CASSGDNSGNTIYF. In DNA, the CDR3 is TGTGCCAGCAGTGGGGACAACTCTGGAAACACCATATATTTT.